These 27 T cell receptor beta chains originate from one sample sequenced in a study of blood T cell repertoires in COVID-19. Generated by immunoSEQ multiplex PCR, the TCRdb table keeps only in-frame clones and is missing some. There are under 55,000 clones in the sample; roughly 84% occur only once, and about 2.7% lies in the top ten. Sample: peripheral blood. These receptors all stem from a man over 45 with acute or convalescent COVID-19.

V and J are TRBV5-6 and TRBJ2-7; D is possibly TRBD1 (6 bases). Trimming cost V 4 bases and J 4 bases, with 6 bases left between them. CDR1 and CDR2 from the germline V gene are SGHDT and YYEEEE. The CDR3 has 11 amino acids. CDR3 coding DNA: TGTGCCAGCAGCCAGGGGTACGAGCAGTACTTC. It specifies CASSQGYEQYF.

For the CDR3, the DNA is TGTGCCAGCAGCCCACGAGACAGTAACACTGAAGCTTTCTTT. This codes for CASSPRDSNTEAFF. The chain links TRBV7-9 to TRBJ1-1; the D gene is possibly TRBD1 (5 bases). With 5 bases removed from V and 2 bases from J, the gap between germline ends came to 12 bases. This CDR3 spans 14 amino acids. Germline V lookup: CDR1 SEHNR, CDR2 FQNEAQ (reference sequence).

The J gene is TRBJ2-5, the V gene TRBV9; the match to TRBD2 covers 8 bases. Germline CDR1 is SGDLS and CDR2 is YYNGEE. V gave up 3 bases and J gave up 4 bases; unmatched junction bases: 2. The CDR3 is 13 residues long. This CDR3 reads CASSGLARETQYF. The CDR3 region has the DNA TGTGCCAGCAGCGGACTAGCGCGAGAGACCCAGTACTTC.

The chain has TRBV11-1 and TRBJ2-1; tentative D call: TRBD1 (5 bases). Between the trimmed V and J ends, which lost 5 bases and 6 bases, there was a span of 20 bases. Germline V gene lookup returns CDR1 SGHAT and CDR2 FQDESV (reference sequence). The CDR3 contains 16 residues. CDR3 nucleotides: TGTGCCAGCAGCCGCGGTGGGCAGGGTTATTTCAATGAGCAGTTCTTC. This translates into CASSRGGQGYFNEQFF.

The rearrangement uses TRBV13 and TRBJ1-5; TRBD1 is a possible D gene (5 bases). Trimming shortened V by 4 bases and J by 4 bases, and 11 bases separated the two germline ends. CDR3 length: 14 amino acids. Looked up from germline, CDR1 is PRHDT and CDR2 is FYEKMQ (reference sequence). CDR3 protein: CASSSRGGNQPQHF. As DNA, the CDR3 is TGTGCCAGCAGCTCCCGGGGGGGTAATCAGCCCCAGCATTTT. Full variable domain (rest looked up from reference TRBV13 and TRBJ1-5): AAGVIQSPRHLIKEKRETATLKCYPIPRHDTVYWYQQGPGQDPQFLISFYEKMQSDKGSIPDRFSAQQFSDYHSELNMSSLELGDSALYFCASSSRGGNQPQHFGDGTRLSIL.

The rearrangement joins TRBV7-3 to TRBJ2-5; tentative D call: TRBD2 (6 bases). This CDR3 contains 13 residues. Germline loops: CDR1 SGHTA, CDR2 FQGTGA. V gave up 3 bases and J gave up 4 bases, with 9 bases separating them. The CDR3 reads CASSFLEGETQYF. For the CDR3, the DNA is TGTGCCAGCAGCTTTTTGGAGGGAGAGACCCAGTACTTC.

This sequence joins TRBV7-9 and TRBJ2-7; 7 nucleotides agree with TRBD1. This CDR3 is built from 14 residues. V lost 5 bases to trimming and J lost 4 bases; unmatched junction nucleotides: 8. Germline lookup yields CDR1 SEHNR and CDR2 FQNEAQ (reference sequence). This CDR3 reads CASSLIDRDYEQYF. Here the CDR3 DNA reads TGTGCCAGCAGCCTAATAGACAGGGATTACGAGCAGTACTTC.

The rearrangement uses TRBV6-5 and TRBJ1-1, with D possibly matching TRBD1 (5 bases). Germline V CDR1 and CDR2: MNHEY, SVGAGI. V lost 6 bases and J 7 bases, leaving 15 bases between the germline ends. The length of the CDR3 is 13 residues. Here the CDR3 DNA reads TGTGCCAGCAGCATTACAGGCGGCGATGAAGCTTTCTTT. Amino acid sequence: CASSITGGDEAFF.

The chain links TRBV9 to TRBJ1-4; 9 bases map to TRBD1. This CDR3 has 17 residues. Germline CDR1 is SGDLS and CDR2 is YYNGEE. With V trimmed by 4 bases and J by 1 base, 8 bases remained unmatched. The CDR3 here is CASSTGQGSGTNEKLFF. For the CDR3, the DNA is TGTGCCAGCAGCACAGGACAGGGGTCGGGAACTAATGAAAAACTGTTTTTT. The full variable domain, rest sourced from reference TRBV9 and TRBJ1-4, is DSGVTQTPKHLITATGQRVTLRCSPRSGDLSVYWYQQSLDQGLQFLIQYYNGEERAKGNILERFSAQQFPDLHSELNLSSLELGDSALYFCASSTGQGSGTNEKLFFGSGTQLSVL.

The J gene is TRBJ2-5, the V gene TRBV4-1; maybe TRBD2 (6 bases). The CDR3 runs to 17 residues. V lost 1 base, J lost 2 bases, and 17 bases lay in between. Germline CDR1 and CDR2: MGHRA and YSYEKL. The CDR3 sequence is CASSQVFSPGRQETQYF. In DNA, the CDR3 is TGCGCCAGCAGCCAAGTTTTCAGTCCGGGGAGGCAAGAGACCCAGTACTTC.

CDR3 DNA sequence: TGCAGCGTGGGACAGCCGAATTCACCCCTCCACTTT. This codes for CSVGQPNSPLHF. The rearrangement links TRBV29-1 to TRBJ1-6, with 7 bases fitting TRBD1. This CDR3 region has 12 residues. Per germline, CDR1 SQVTM and CDR2 ANQGSEA. The junction had 3 bases not matched to a gene; V was cut back by 6 bases and J by 7 bases.

CDR3 sequence reads: CASSTREVPFYGYTF. DNA for the CDR3: TGTGCCAGCAGCACCCGGGAGGTTCCATTCTATGGCTACACCTTC. This chain uses TRBV5-4 with TRBJ1-2; D not certain. V was trimmed by 4 bases and J by 4 bases, leaving 17 bases between them. This CDR3 is 15 amino acids long. The V gene's germline CDR1 is SGHNT and CDR2 YYREEE (reference sequence).

V usage is TRBV11-3 and J usage is TRBJ2-3, with D unclear. The V gene lost 5 bases and the J gene lost 0 bases, with 12 bases spanning the gap. Germline V gives CDR1 SGHNT, CDR2 YENEEA. This CDR3 is built from 15 residues. The CDR3 spells CASSIHGSSTDTQYF. The CDR3, as DNA: TGTGCCAGCAGCATACACGGGTCTAGCACAGATACGCAGTATTTT.

This chain uses TRBV12-3 or TRBV12-4 with TRBJ1-2, with unresolved D. The CDR3 contains 11 residues. V lost 6 bases and J 6 bases, leaving 8 bases between the germline ends. In DNA form, the CDR3 reads TGTGCCAGCAGGGAGACGGATGGCTACACCTTC. It specifies CASRETDGYTF.

This sequence joins TRBV29-1 and TRBJ1-2, with D possibly matching TRBD1 (5 bases). Between the trimmed V and J ends, which lost 1 base and 2 bases, there was a span of 5 bases. Germline lookup yields CDR1 SQVTM and CDR2 ANQGSEA. The CDR3 consists of 12 residues. The CDR3 bases are TGCAGCGTTGAAGGACAGAACTATGGCTACACCTTC. Protein: CSVEGQNYGYTF.

The chain joins TRBV7-8 to TRBJ1-5, with D maybe TRBD1 (6 bases). Germline values: CDR1 SGHVS, CDR2 FQNEAQ. The CDR3 contains 17 residues. The V end was cut by 4 bases, the J end by 7 bases, with 23 bases between. CDR3 DNA: TGTGCCAGCAGCTCACGGGACATTATTCCCACGCGCCAGCCCCAGCATTTT. It is translated as CASSSRDIIPTRQPQHF.

The V call is TRBV5-1, the J call TRBJ2-3; TRBD2 aligns across 9 bases. The CDR3 totals 15 residues. Per the germline V gene, CDR1 is SGHRS and CDR2 is YFSETQ. Unmatched junction bases numbered 12, after V lost 9 bases and J lost 4 bases. In nucleotides, the CDR3 is TGCGCCACCCGAGAGGTAGCGGGGGAGTCAGATACGCAGTATTTT. Translated, it gives CATREVAGESDTQYF.

The chain uses TRBV7-6 and TRBJ2-7; 11 nucleotides match TRBD1. Germline V gene lookup returns CDR1 SGHVS and CDR2 FNYEAQ. Losses at the gene ends were 5 bases for V and 3 bases for J; bases not matched to a gene: 6. The CDR3 is 15 residues long. CDR3 DNA sequence: TGTGCCAGCAGCCGGGGGACAGGGGGTTTCTACGAGCAGTACTTC. It encodes CASSRGTGGFYEQYF.

The J gene is TRBJ1-1, the V gene TRBV5-1; D possibly corresponds to TRBD1 (5 bases). Trimming removed 0 bases from V and 6 bases from J, with 12 bases in between. The CDR3 has 14 residues. Germline lookup yields CDR1 SGHRS and CDR2 YFSETQ. CDR3 nucleotides: TGCGCCAGCAGCTTGGTGGACGGGGGATCTGAAGCTTTCTTT. This sequence encodes CASSLVDGGSEAFF.

The genes are TRBV2 and TRBJ2-3; a possible D gene is TRBD2 (5 bases). The V gene's germline CDR1 is SNHLY and CDR2 FYNNEI. The CDR3 consists of 17 residues. V lost 6 bases to trimming and J lost 3 bases, with 22 bases between them. The CDR3 bases are TGTGCCAGCAGCCATCCCGGACTCCTCGAGGAGACAGATACGCAGTATTTT. It encodes CASSHPGLLEETDTQYF.

The chain uses TRBV2 and TRBJ2-1; D possibly corresponds to TRBD2 (5 bases). Trimming removed 9 bases at V and 11 bases at J, with 17 bases between. Germline V gene sequence: CDR1 SNHLY, CDR2 FYNNEI. CDR3 length: 12 amino acids. This chain's CDR3 is CARMGVGQKQFF. CDR3 coding DNA: TGTGCCAGGATGGGAGTCGGGCAGAAGCAGTTCTTC.

The J gene is TRBJ2-7, the V gene TRBV6-5, with D possibly being TRBD2 (6 bases). CDR1 and CDR2 from the germline V gene are MNHEY and SVGAGI. Trimming cost V 4 bases and J 3 bases, with 16 bases left between them. The CDR3 runs 15 residues. CDR3 loop: CASSSPGLGDYEQYF. CDR3 DNA: TGTGCCAGCAGTTCTCCGGGACTTGGGGACTACGAGCAGTACTTC.

The CDR3 is CASSDLRVSSYNEQFF. DNA of the CDR3: TGCGCCAGCAGTGATCTGCGGGTTAGCTCCTACAATGAGCAGTTCTTC. This chain uses TRBV10-1 with TRBJ2-1, with D possibly TRBD2 on 5 matching bases. The germline V gene has CDR1 WNHNN and CDR2 SYGVQD (reference sequence). V lost 3 bases, J lost 0 bases, and 12 bases lay in between. The CDR3 is made up of 16 amino acids.

V usage is TRBV7-3 and J usage is TRBJ1-1; possible D gene TRBD1, 5 bases. CDR1 SGHTA and CDR2 FQGTGA come from the germline V gene. The CDR3 consists of 16 residues. V was shortened by 5 bases and J by 4 bases, with 20 bases between the two germline ends. This chain's CDR3 is CASSTQTAQRGTEAFF. CDR3 sequence (DNA): TGTGCCAGCAGCACCCAGACAGCGCAGCGGGGCACTGAAGCTTTCTTT.

The table lists this clone with a count of one. This chain uses TRBV12-3 or TRBV12-4 with TRBJ2-7; D remains unclear. The CDR3 covers 12 residues. V lost 6 bases and J lost 3, with 9 bases in between. CDR3 in DNA: TGTGCCAGCAGCCGCTTACTCTACGAGCAGTACTTC. Amino acids: CASSRLLYEQYF.

This chain joins TRBV5-1 and TRBJ2-3; 8 bases match TRBD1. CDR1 SGHRS and CDR2 YFSETQ come from the germline V gene. The CDR3 loop spans 15 amino acids. Losses at the gene ends were 4 bases for V and 1 base for J; bases not matched to a gene: 5. The CDR3: CASSKDRVGTDTQYF. The CDR3 region has the DNA TGCGCCAGCAGCAAGGACAGGGTTGGCACAGATACGCAGTATTTT.

V is TRBV2 and J is TRBJ1-2; unclear D gene. Trimming left V 5 bases short and J 7 bases short, with 14 bases between. There are 13 residues in the CDR3. CDR1 and CDR2 from the germline V gene are SNHLY and FYNNEI. In DNA, the CDR3 is TGTGCCAGCAGTCGCGATCCGACGGGTGGCTACACCTTC. Translating gives CASSRDPTGGYTF. Full variable domain (remainder filled in from reference TRBV2 and TRBJ1-2): EPEVTQTPSHQVTQMGQEVILRCVPISNHLYFYWYRQILGQKVEFLVSFYNNEISEKSEIFDDQFSVERPDGSNFTLKIRSTKLEDSAMYFCASSRDPTGGYTFGSGTRLTVV.